This entry lists 18 T cell receptor beta chains sequenced from one sample in a study of T-cell memory formation after mild COVID-19. TCRdb processed the 5' RACE reads anew with MiXCR; each CDR3 protein has one entry. The sample shows about 270,000 distinct CDR3 sequences, 15% to 19% of them seen only once. Input material: PBMCs or a T cell subset sorted from them (not recorded which). These receptors all stem from an adult woman who had mild COVID-19 (a few samples of this study predate the infection). Cell type and time point are not known.

This clonotype was seen many times. The chain combines TRBV5-1 with TRBJ2-2; unclear D gene. The CDR3 extends over 14 amino acids. Germline CDR1 reads SGHRS; CDR2 reads YFSETQ. V lost 4 bases, J lost 3 bases, and 10 bases lay in between. For the CDR3, the DNA is TGCGCCAGCAGCCTCGACGGCGACACCGGGGAGCTGTTTTTT. Protein product: CASSLDGDTGELFF.

The genes are TRBV7-3 and TRBJ1-2, with 9 bases fitting TRBD1. CDR1 and CDR2 (germline): SGHTA, FQGTGA. The CDR3 contains 15 residues. V lost 2 bases, J lost 5 bases, and 6 bases stayed unmatched. Here the CDR3 DNA reads TGTGCCAGCAGCTTAGCTGCCGGGACAGGGTATGGCTACACCTTC. As protein: CASSLAAGTGYGYTF.

The chain has TRBV20-1 and TRBJ1-4; D is possibly TRBD1 (5 bases). Trimming took 2 bases from V and 0 from J, leaving 10 bases between them. From germline, CDR1 is DFQATT and CDR2 SNEGSKA (reference sequence). CDR3 length: 15 amino acids. The CDR3 spells CSARSGEATNEKLFF. CDR3 sequence (DNA): TGCAGTGCTAGATCGGGGGAAGCAACTAATGAAAAACTGTTTTTT.

With regard to this clonotype: A much larger clone is a single base away; this may be a read error. V usage is TRBV24-1 and J usage is TRBJ2-7; perhaps TRBD2 as D (6 bases). The V gene's germline CDR1 is KGHDR and CDR2 SFDVKD. The CDR3 has 13 amino acids. CDR3 in DNA: TGTGCCACCAGTGAAAGCGGGCGCTACAAGCAGTACTTC. Translated, it gives CATSESGRYKQYF.

This clonotype has only a few counts. V gene TRBV24-1 combines with J gene TRBJ2-1, with D hard to call. Trimming removed 4 bases from V and 5 bases from J, with 14 bases in between. The CDR3 runs to 15 residues. CDR1 is KGHDR and CDR2 is SFDVKD in the germline V gene. The CDR3 bases are TGTGCCACCAGTGACGATACCGGACGGGACAATGAGCAGTTCTTC. Its protein product is CATSDDTGRDNEQFF.

This chain joins TRBV5-1 and TRBJ1-1, with a weak D call TRBD1 (6 bases). Germline V gene lookup returns CDR1 SGHRS and CDR2 YFSETQ. Trimming left V 5 bases short and J 4 bases short, with 15 bases between. This CDR3 region has 14 residues. DNA for the CDR3: TGCGCCAGCAGTTACAGGGAACCGGGCACTGAAGCTTTCTTT. Amino acids: CASSYREPGTEAFF.

Ten or more counts support this clonotype. This sequence joins TRBV20-1 and TRBJ2-7; D possibly corresponds to TRBD2 (6 bases). There are 14 residues in the CDR3. V was trimmed by 5 bases and J by 7 bases, leaving 21 bases between them. CDR1 is DFQATT and CDR2 is SNEGSKA in the germline V gene (reference sequence). CDR3 nucleotide sequence: TGCAGTGCTCCCAGTAGCGGCCGTTTATGGGAGCAGTACTTC. Its translation: CSAPSSGRLWEQYF.

This clonotype was recorded a few times. J is TRBJ1-5 and V is TRBV7-9, with unresolved D. CDR3 length: 16 residues. Germline CDR1 reads SEHNR; CDR2 reads FQNEAQ (reference sequence). The V end lost 5 bases, the J end lost 2 bases, and 16 bases lay between the germline ends. The CDR3 DNA reads TGTGCCAGCAGCCCGGCCGGAGGTGGTGGCAATCAGCCCCAGCATTTT. Amino acids: CASSPAGGGGNQPQHF. The full variable domain, in which reference TRBV7-9 and TRBJ1-5 provide the parts outside the CDR3, is DTGVSQNPRHKITKRGQNVTFRCDPISEHNRLYWYRQTLGQGPEFLTYFQNEAQLEKSRLLSDRFSAERPKGSFSTLEIQRTEQGDSAMYLCASSPAGGGGNQPQHFGDGTRLSIL.

This clonotype was observed at least ten times. The gene calls are TRBV12-3 or TRBV12-4 and TRBJ2-1; D is undetermined. The CDR3 sequence is 16 residues long. With 1 base removed from V and 6 bases from J, the gap between germline ends came to 16 bases. CDR3 residues: CASSLGSHPRTNEQFF. DNA for the CDR3: TGTGCCAGCAGTTTAGGGAGTCATCCGAGGACCAATGAGCAGTTCTTC.

Only a few counts were recorded for this clonotype. The genes are TRBV28 and TRBJ2-7; D is unresolved. The CDR3 is 12 residues long. Trimming left V 11 bases short and J 2 bases short, with 13 bases between. Looked up from germline, CDR1 is MDHEN and CDR2 is SYDVKM. CDR3 nucleotides: TGTGCCGGTCAGACACCACCCTACGAGCAGTACTTC. Translation: CAGQTPPYEQYF.

This clonotype has only a few counts. The chain has TRBV12-3 or TRBV12-4 and TRBJ1-5; no reliable D call. The V and J ends lost 3 bases and 3 bases respectively, with 12 bases between them. This CDR3 spans 15 amino acids. For the CDR3, the DNA is TGTGCCAGCAGTTTCAACCCGCAGTCCAATCAGCCCCAGCATTTT. Encoded protein: CASSFNPQSNQPQHF.

The DNA of the CDR3 is TGCGCCAGCAGCTTTGGTCCGGGGGGGCCTTTAATCTACGAGCAGTACTTC. Translation gives CASSFGPGGPLIYEQYF. The rearrangement uses TRBV5-1 and TRBJ2-7; 8 bases line up with TRBD2. This CDR3 spans 17 amino acids. V lost 2 bases, J lost 3 bases, and 13 bases stayed unmatched. Germline loops: CDR1 SGHRS, CDR2 YFSETQ.

This clonotype is categorized as medium-sized. The chain combines TRBV5-4 with TRBJ2-7; 13 nucleotides match TRBD2. The ends lost 10 bases at V and 6 bases at J; junction bases unmatched: 7. CDR3 size: 13 residues. The germline gives CDR1 SGHNT, CDR2 YYREEE (reference sequence). CDR3: CASGTSGTIEQYF. The CDR3 bases are TGTGCCTCCGGGACTAGCGGGACGATCGAGCAGTACTTC.

The chain uses TRBV10-3 and TRBJ2-5; the D gene is possibly TRBD2 (5 bases). V lost 0 bases and J lost 4, with 9 bases in between. CDR3 size: 14 residues. Germline CDR1 and CDR2: ENHRY and SYGVKD. CDR3 bases: TGTGCCATCAGTGAGTCGGGAGTGGGAGAGACCCAGTACTTC. Protein sequence: CAISESGVGETQYF.

V is TRBV5-1 and J is TRBJ2-4, with a tentative D call TRBD1 (6 bases). The germline V gene encodes CDR1 SGHRS and CDR2 YFSETQ. This CDR3 has 15 amino acids. Trimming shortened V by 4 bases and J by 11 bases, and 22 bases separated the two germline ends. The CDR3 here is CASSAYGTPSSLQYF. The CDR3 DNA reads as TGCGCCAGCAGCGCCTACGGGACACCGTCCTCGCTTCAGTACTTC.

The V gene is TRBV5-1, the J gene TRBJ1-2; TRBD1 matches 8 bases. J lost 7 bases, V lost 3 bases, and 5 bases had no gene match. Germline V gene lookup returns CDR1 SGHRS and CDR2 YFSETQ. The CDR3 contains 13 residues. CDR3: CASSSDRAGGYTF. Here the CDR3 DNA reads TGCGCCAGCAGCTCGGACAGGGCGGGTGGCTACACCTTC.

V and J are TRBV5-6 and TRBJ2-5, with a possible D match to TRBD2 (5 bases). Trimming shortened V by 4 bases and J by 0 bases, and 10 bases separated the two germline ends. The germline gives CDR1 SGHDT, CDR2 YYEEEE. This CDR3 is built from 14 residues. CDR3 in amino acids: CASSPGLHQETQYF. The CDR3 bases are TGTGCCAGCAGCCCGGGGTTGCACCAAGAGACCCAGTACTTC. The full variable domain, with the rest looked up from reference TRBV5-6 and TRBJ2-5, is DAGVTQSPTHLIKTRGQQVTLRCSPKSGHDTVSWYQQALGQGPQFIFQYYEEEERQRGNFPDRFSGHQFPNYSSELNVNALLLGDSALYLCASSPGLHQETQYFGPGTRLLVL.

This clonotype was seen a handful of times. One end of the junction varies from germline; a read error may be responsible. CDR3 protein: CSVEGTSGREQYF. In nucleotides, the CDR3 is TGCAGCGTAGAAGGGACTAGCGGGAGGGAGCAGTACTTC. The rearrangement links TRBV29-1 to TRBJ2-7; 15 bases align to TRBD2. Germline values: CDR1 SQVTM, CDR2 ANQGSEA. This CDR3 is 13 amino acids long.